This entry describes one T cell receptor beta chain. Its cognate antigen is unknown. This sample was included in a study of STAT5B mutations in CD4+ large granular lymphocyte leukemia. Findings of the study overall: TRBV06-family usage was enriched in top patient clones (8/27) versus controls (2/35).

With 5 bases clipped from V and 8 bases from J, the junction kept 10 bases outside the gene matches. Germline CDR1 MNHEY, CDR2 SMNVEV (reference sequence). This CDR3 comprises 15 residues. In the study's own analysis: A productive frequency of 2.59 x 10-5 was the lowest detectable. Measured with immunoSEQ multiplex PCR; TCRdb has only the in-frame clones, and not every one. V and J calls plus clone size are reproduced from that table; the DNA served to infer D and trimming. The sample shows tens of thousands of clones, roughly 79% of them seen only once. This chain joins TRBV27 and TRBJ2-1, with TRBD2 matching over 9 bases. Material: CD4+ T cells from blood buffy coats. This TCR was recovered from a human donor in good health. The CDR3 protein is CASSLIAGVGDEQFF. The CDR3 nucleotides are TGTGCCAGCAGTCTCATAGCGGGAGTAGGCGATGAGCAGTTCTTC.